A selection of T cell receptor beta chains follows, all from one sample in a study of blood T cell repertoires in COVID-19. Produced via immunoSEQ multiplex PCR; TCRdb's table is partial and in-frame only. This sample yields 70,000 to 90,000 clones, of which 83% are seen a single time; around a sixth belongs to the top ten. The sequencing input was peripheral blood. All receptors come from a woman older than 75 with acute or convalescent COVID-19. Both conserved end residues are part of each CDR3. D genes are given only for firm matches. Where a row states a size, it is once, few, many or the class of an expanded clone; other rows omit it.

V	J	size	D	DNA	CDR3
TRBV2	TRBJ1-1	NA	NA	TGTGCCAGCAGCGAGGAGACTAACACTGAAGCTTTCTTT	CASSEETNTEAFF
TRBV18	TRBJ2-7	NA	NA	TGTGCCAGCTCACCAGGGGCTAGGAGCTCCTACGAGCAGTACTTC	CASSPGARSSYEQYF
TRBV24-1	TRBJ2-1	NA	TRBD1	TGTGCCTCCGAATCGGACAGGGAAAATGAGCAGTTCTTC	CASESDRENEQFF
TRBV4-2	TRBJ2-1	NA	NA	TGTGCCAGCAGCCAAGATAAAGCGAACTACAATGAGCAGTTCTTC	CASSQDKANYNEQFF
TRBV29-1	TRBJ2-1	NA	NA	TGCAGCGGTCGAGTAGCCGACTACAATGAGCAGTTCTTC	CSGRVADYNEQFF
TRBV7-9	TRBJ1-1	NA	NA	TGTGCCAGCAGCGTCAGGGGTAGGGACACTGAAGCTTTCTTT	CASSVRGRDTEAFF
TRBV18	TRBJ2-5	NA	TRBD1	TGTGCCAGCTCCCTAAACCGACAGGGGGACGGAGAGACCCAGTACTTC	CASSLNRQGDGETQYF
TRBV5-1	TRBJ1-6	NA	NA	TGCGCCAGCAGCTTGAAAGGGGATAATTCACCCCTCCACTTT	CASSLKGDNSPLHF
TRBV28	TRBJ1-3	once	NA	TGTGCCAGCAGTTCCGGGGGGGGCGAAAGAAACACCATATATTTT	CASSSGGGERNTIYF
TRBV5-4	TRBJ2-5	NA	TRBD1	TGTGCCAGCAGCCGAGACAGGGGGGAGACCCAGTACTTC	CASSRDRGETQYF
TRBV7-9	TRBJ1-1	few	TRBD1	TGTGCCAGCAGTCAACAGGGGAGCACTGAAGCTTTCTTT	CASSQQGSTEAFF
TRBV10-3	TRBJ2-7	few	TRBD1	TGTGCCATCAGTGAGTCGGGTAGGGGGCTAGGGCCCTACGAGCAGTACTTC	CAISESGRGLGPYEQYF
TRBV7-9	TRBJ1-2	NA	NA	TGTGCCAGCAGCTTGAACGGGTACATATCTCCCTTC	CASSLNGYISPF
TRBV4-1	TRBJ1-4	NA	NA	TGCGCCAGCAGCCAAGAAGGGGGGGCGCAGGGTAATGAAAAACTGTTTTTT	CASSQEGGAQGNEKLFF
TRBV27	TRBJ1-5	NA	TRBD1	TGTGCCAGCAGTCAGTTACAGGGGGCAGGGGATCAGCCCCAGCATTTT	CASSQLQGAGDQPQHF
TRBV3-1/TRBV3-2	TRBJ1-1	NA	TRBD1	TGTGCCAGCAGGCGCGGGACAGTGACTTTCTTT	CASRRGTVTFF
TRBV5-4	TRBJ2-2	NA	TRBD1	TGTGCCAGCAGCTTGGCCTCAGGGGGCGCGAGCGCCGGGGAGCTGTTTTTT	CASSLASGGASAGELFF
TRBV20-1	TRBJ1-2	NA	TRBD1	TGCAGTGCTAGTGACGGCAGGGGGCGGACCTATGGCTACACCTTC	CSASDGRGRTYGYTF
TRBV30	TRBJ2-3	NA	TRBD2	TGTGCCTGGGATAGCGGGAGCAGCACAGATACGCAGTATTTT	CAWDSGSSTDTQYF
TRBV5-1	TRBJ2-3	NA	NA	TGCGCCAGCAGCTTGTCGGGTGCTTCGAGGGGGTTCACAGATACGCAGTATTTT	CASSLSGASRGFTDTQYF
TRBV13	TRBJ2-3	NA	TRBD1	TGTGCCAGCAGCTTACGACAGGGGGCCCCAGATACGCAGTATTTT	CASSLRQGAPDTQYF
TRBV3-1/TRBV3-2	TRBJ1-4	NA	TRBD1	TGTGCCAGCGGGACAGAAGTTTCAACTAATGAAAAACTGTTTTTT	CASGTEVSTNEKLFF
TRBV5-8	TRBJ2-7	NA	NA	TGTGCCAGCAGTACGACAAACGGGGGTCAGTACTTC	CASSTTNGGQYF
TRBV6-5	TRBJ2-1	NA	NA	TGTGCCAGCAGGTGGGGGGATGAGCAGTTCTTC	CASRWGDEQFF
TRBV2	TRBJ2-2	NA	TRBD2	TGTGCCAGCAGCCGGACTAGCGGAAACACCGGGGAGCTGTTTTTT	CASSRTSGNTGELFF
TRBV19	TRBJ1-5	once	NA	TGTGCCAGTAGTATAGAGCGACAGCCCCAGCATTTT	CASSIERQPQHF
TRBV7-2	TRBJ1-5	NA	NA	TGTGCCAGCAGCTTAGGTTTTACAGGGTCGGGTGAGCCCCAGCATTTT	CASSLGFTGSGEPQHF
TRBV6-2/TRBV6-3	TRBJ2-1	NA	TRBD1	TGTGCCAGCAGCCCTAGGGGGACAGGGAGTTACAATGAGCAGTTCTTC	CASSPRGTGSYNEQFF
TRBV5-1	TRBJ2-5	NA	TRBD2	TGCGCCAGCAGCTTGGGTTGGCGCGGGAGGGATGAGACCCAGTACTTC	CASSLGWRGRDETQYF
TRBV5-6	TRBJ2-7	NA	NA	TGTGCCAGCAGCTTTCGGGTCACCTACGAGCAGTACTTC	CASSFRVTYEQYF
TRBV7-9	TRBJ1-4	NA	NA	TGTGCCAGCAGTAAGGACAGCTCTAATGAAAAACTGTTTTTT	CASSKDSSNEKLFF
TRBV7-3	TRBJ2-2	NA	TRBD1	TGTGCCAGCAGCCCCGGACAGGGGGTAAACACCGGGGAGCTGTTTTTT	CASSPGQGVNTGELFF
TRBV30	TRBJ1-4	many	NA	TGTGCCTGGAACCGGGACGGGGGGAAGAAACTGTTTTTT	CAWNRDGGKKLFF
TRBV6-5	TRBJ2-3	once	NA	TGTGCCAGTGGGTTTGGGGAGAGGGGCACAGATACGCAGTATTTT	CASGFGERGTDTQYF
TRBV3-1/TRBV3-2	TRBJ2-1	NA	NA	TGTGCCAGCACGGCCCGGAGCGGCTCCTACAATGAGCAGTTCTTC	CASTARSGSYNEQFF
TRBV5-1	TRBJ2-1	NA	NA	TGCGCCAGCAGCTTGATGGGGGGCTCCTACAATGAGCAGTTCTTC	CASSLMGGSYNEQFF
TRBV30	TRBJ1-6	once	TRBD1	TGTGCCTGGAGACAACCTACAGGGGGCTGGGGTTCACCCCTCCACTTT	CAWRQPTGGWGSPLHF
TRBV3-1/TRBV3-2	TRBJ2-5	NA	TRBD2	TGTGCCAGCAGCCAAGAGGGTAGCGGGGGGACGAGGGAGACCCAGTACTTC	CASSQEGSGGTRETQYF
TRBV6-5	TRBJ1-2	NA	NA	TGTGCCAGCAGCTACACGGGCTATGGCTACACCTTC	CASSYTGYGYTF
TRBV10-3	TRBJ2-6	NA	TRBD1	TGTGCCATCCTACCGGGACAGGGGGCAAGTGGGGCCAACGTCCTGACTTTC	CAILPGQGASGANVLTF
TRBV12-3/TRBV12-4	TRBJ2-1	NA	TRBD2	TGTGCCAGCAGCCCTCCTAGCGGCAATGAGCAGTTCTTC	CASSPPSGNEQFF
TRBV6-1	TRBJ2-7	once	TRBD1	TGTGCCAGCAGTGAAGGCGGACAGGGCGGCGGCGAGCAGTACTTC	CASSEGGQGGGEQYF
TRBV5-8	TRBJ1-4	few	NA	TGTGCCAGCAGCTCGGGAGAGGGCGGTGAAAAACTGTTTTTT	CASSSGEGGEKLFF
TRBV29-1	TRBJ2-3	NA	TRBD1	TGCAGCGTTGGGGGACAGGGGGGCACAGATACGCAGTATTTT	CSVGGQGGTDTQYF
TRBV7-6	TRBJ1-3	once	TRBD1	TGTGCCAGCAGCCCTGGGACAGGCGGGCCTGGAAACACCATATATTTT	CASSPGTGGPGNTIYF
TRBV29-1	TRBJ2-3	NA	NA	TGCAGCGTTGAAAGCTCCGTCCGCACAGATACGCAGTATTTT	CSVESSVRTDTQYF
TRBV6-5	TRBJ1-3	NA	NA	TGTGCCAGCAGTTACTCCCGCGCAAGCTCTGGAAACACCATATATTTT	CASSYSRASSGNTIYF
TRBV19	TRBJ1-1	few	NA	TGTGCCAGTGCAAACAGGGTGAAAGTTGAAGCTTTCTTT	CASANRVKVEAFF
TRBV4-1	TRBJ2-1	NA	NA	TGCGCCAGCAGCCAAGACATGGCGGCCTCGCAGTTCTTC	CASSQDMAASQFF
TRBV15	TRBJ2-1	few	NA	TGTGCCACCAGCAGAGCCCAACAGGCCTACTCCTACAATGAGCAGTTCTTC	CATSRAQQAYSYNEQFF
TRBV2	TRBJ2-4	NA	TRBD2	TGTGCCAGCAGTGGACTAGCGGGACAAGTACAGTACTTC	CASSGLAGQVQYF
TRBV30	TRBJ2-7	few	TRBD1	TGTGCCTGGAGCCCCGGGACAGGGGGCCTCGAGCAGTACTTC	CAWSPGTGGLEQYF
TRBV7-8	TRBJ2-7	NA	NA	TGTGCCAGCAGCTTAACAAGGGGGAGCTCCTACGAGCAGTACTTC	CASSLTRGSSYEQYF
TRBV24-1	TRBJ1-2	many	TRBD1	TGTGCCACCAGCTCAGGGGGAGCCTATGGCTACACCTTC	CATSSGGAYGYTF
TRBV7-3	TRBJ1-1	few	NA	TGTGCCAGCAGCTTATCGACAGACACTGAAGCTTTCTTT	CASSLSTDTEAFF